This TCR beta chain was sequenced in a study of blood T cell repertoires in COVID-19 (dated by TCRdb to the early 2020s). Study-level background: Samples covering the acute and convalescent phases of COVID-19 were provided by collaborators in the United States, Italy and Spain. A de-identified subject ID, COVID-19 status, age in years and sex were almost always included in the sample metadata. Subjects who had been exposed to COVID-19, were actively infected with it, or had recovered from it provided the deeply sampled blood TCRbeta repertoires that made up the dataset. Where available, HLA class I and class II types were taken from metadata supplied by the sample provider and were not determined by assay-based typing. The repertoires were released in a freely available public database intended as a resource for research on the immune response to SARS-CoV-2. The prospective study material was composed of cDNA or gDNA derived from T cells, B-cell-depleted T cells, or PBMCs. Samples were obtained from the ongoing ImmuneRACE study (first 160 participants) and from roughly 1,300 subjects provided by 6 global collaborators.

There are 14 amino acids in the CDR3, from cysteine to phenylalanine inclusive. The kept DNA is CDR3 alone, 42 bases in frame from the first base. The germline V gene (reference sequence) provides CDR1 LNHDA and CDR2 SQIVND. V loses 1 base, J loses 2 bases, and the germline ends lie 8 bases apart. Comments on this clone: The antigen it recognizes is unknown. The input lacks base qualities; no much larger clone sits a single base away.

Points the paper makes about the study in general: The amount of clinical and demographic metadata varied by source and participant and was provided uncurated.

Whole blood was collected in K2EDTA tubes by collaborating institutions according to the institutions' own protocols. For TCRbeta analysis, collaborators shipped samples in one of three forms: frozen whole blood, isolated PBMCs, or DNA extracted from either of those sample types. TCRbeta CDR3 regions were amplified from genomic DNA using the immunoSEQ Assay, a bias-controlled multiplex PCR. Per the original workflow: The number of nucleated cells in each sample was estimated from the amplification of reference gene primers within the assay. Sequence reads were collapsed and filtered to measure the absolute abundance of every unique TCRbeta CDR3 rearrangement. For each sample, productive Simpson clonality was calculated by taking the square root of Simpson's diversity index across productive rearrangements. Drawn from immuneACCESS, this table holds only the in-frame rearrangements with V and J called that TCRdb kept. Clones are partly lost; checked studies trace under half to an unresolved V gene and leave the rest unexplained. D and trimming were read from the DNA, whereas the V and J calls and clone size are those reported in that table. Counted in this sample were about 520,000 clones; 80% to 90% of them appeared once. The biggest ten clones account for 3.2% of the sample.

Input material: peripheral blood. The clonotype comes from a human donor in a cohort sampled during active COVID-19. This chain joins TRBV19 to TRBJ2-5; the D gene is possibly TRBD2, with 5 bases matching. The DNA sequence is given as TGTGCCAGTAGTATAGGGAGCGGACAAGAGACCCAGTACTTC. It encodes CASSIGSGQETQYF.